A selection of T cell receptor beta chains follows, all from one sample in a study of cytomegalovirus exposure and HLA in healthy donors. Produced via immunoSEQ multiplex PCR; TCRdb's table is partial and in-frame only. The data hold 30,000 to 40,000 clones, with approximately 70% observed a single time. The sample was PBMCs. All receptors derive from a man younger than 40 in good health and CMV-seronegative. The CDR3 runs from the conserved cysteine through the conserved F or W. A D gene is named only where the DNA matches it firmly. Clone size, where shown, is once, few, many, or a class for clones that have expanded.

d_call j_call v_call clone_size cdr3_nt cdr3_aa
TRBD1 TRBJ1-2 TRBV25-1 - TGTGCCAGCTCCCTAAGGGACAGGGACCGTGGCTACACCTTC CASSLRDRDRGYTF
TRBD1 TRBJ1-1 TRBV6-5 - TGTGCCAGCAGTTCGCGACAGGGGGCAATAGGAGCTTTCTTT CASSSRQGAIGAFF
- TRBJ2-3 TRBV11-2 - TGTGCCAGCAACAGAAAGGGCACAGATACGCAGTATTTT CASNRKGTDTQYF
TRBD1 TRBJ1-2 TRBV29-1 - TGCAGCGTAGGACAGGACACCTATGGCTACACCTTC CSVGQDTYGYTF
- TRBJ1-2 TRBV9 - TGTGCCAGCAGCCCCCGGGGCTATGGCTACACCTTC CASSPRGYGYTF
TRBD1 TRBJ1-2 TRBV25-1 - TGTGCCAGCAGTAGCCGCCGCGTCGTGCAGGGGGTTCGTTTTGGCTACACCTTC CASSSRRVVQGVRFGYTF
TRBD1 TRBJ1-6 TRBV6-5 - TGTGCCAGCAGTCAAAGACAGGGGGGGAATTCACCCCTCCACTTT CASSQRQGGNSPLHF
- TRBJ2-6 TRBV15 - TGTGCCACCAGCAGACAGGGGGGAGATTCTGGGGCCAACGTCCTGACTTTC CATSRQGGDSGANVLTF
- TRBJ1-2 TRBV6-5 - TGTGCCAGCAGTACCTTGGGGGGGGATTTTGGCTACACCTTC CASSTLGGDFGYTF
- TRBJ1-1 TRBV4-3 once TGCGCCAGCAGCCGTGAACAGGTCGGGACTGAAGCTTTCTTT CASSREQVGTEAFF
- TRBJ1-2 TRBV6-5 - TGTGCCAGCAGTTACTCTGTAGACAGGTCTACGAGCTACACCTTC CASSYSVDRSTSYTF
- TRBJ2-7 TRBV14 - TGTGCCAGCAGCCAGACGGACGGGGTCGAGCAGTACTTC CASSQTDGVEQYF
- TRBJ2-7 TRBV18 - TGTGCCAGCTCACCCCTACAGGGCCCGCTCTACGAGCAGTACTTC CASSPLQGPLYEQYF
- TRBJ2-7 TRBV27 - TGTGCCAGTTCGATGGGACTCTCCTACGAGCAGTACTTC CASSMGLSYEQYF
TRBD1 TRBJ1-4 TRBV5-1 - TGCGCCAGCAGCTTCCCGACAGGGCCCCAGACTCTCCATAATGAAAAACTGTTTTTT CASSFPTGPQTLHNEKLFF
- TRBJ1-3 TRBV10-1 few TGCGCCAGCAGTGAATTGACGGGAGGTGGAAACACCATATATTTT CASSELTGGGNTIYF
TRBD2 TRBJ2-1 TRBV28 few TGTGCCAGCAGTTTGGCTAGCGGGAGGGGTAGTGAGCAGTTCTTC CASSLASGRGSEQFF
- TRBJ2-3 TRBV15 few TGTGCCACCAGCACTACGGCAGATACGCAGTATTTT CATSTTADTQYF
- TRBJ1-1 TRBV4-3 - TGCGCCAGCAGCCAAGTGGGCAGGGGAATACCTGAAGCTTTCTTT CASSQVGRGIPEAFF
- TRBJ2-1 TRBV12-5 few TGTGCTAGTGGTTTGAAGGGGGGGAGCTCCTACAATGAGCAGTTCTTC CASGLKGGSSYNEQFF
- TRBJ2-5 TRBV10-1 once TGCGCCAGCAGTGACCAGCGGAGGGGGCCAGGGACCCAGTACTTC CASSDQRRGPGTQYF
TRBD2 TRBJ2-7 TRBV6-1 once TGTGCCAGCAGTGAAGGTCTGGGACTAGCGGGAGCCTACGAGCAGTACTTC CASSEGLGLAGAYEQYF
TRBD2 TRBJ2-1 TRBV11-2 - TGTGCCAGCAGCTTCACCAGACTAGCGGTTCGTCATGAGCAGTTCTTC CASSFTRLAVRHEQFF